The 9 T cell receptor beta chains presented below share a single source sample, sequenced in a study of CD8+CD57+ T cells in acquired aplastic anemia. The template for TCR beta VDJ and CDR3 sequence profiling was genomic DNA. TCRdb called the reads again in MiXCR, with one record for every CDR3 protein. The sample lists hundreds of thousands of distinct CDR3 sequences; under 80% were seen once. The sample comprised sorted CD4+, CD8+, or CD8+CD57+ T cells (not recorded which) from PBMCs. The receptors stem from a human donor in good health, serving as a control.

The DNA of the CDR3 is TGCAGTGCTAGAAGCGACAGCACAGATAAGTACTTC. This translates into CSARSDSTDKYF. The chain carries TRBV20-1 and TRBJ2-7, with a tentative D call TRBD1 (5 bases). This CDR3 comprises 12 residues. Germline CDR1 is DFQATT and CDR2 is SNEGSKA (reference sequence). Trimming took 2 bases from V and 11 from J, leaving 16 bases between them.

Of note for this clonotype: Because it lacks the conserved phenylalanine or tryptophan at the end, this CDR3 is likely a read error. No DNA is shown, since the ends of the CDR3 on it are uncertain; the CDR3 is the one TCRdb lists. V usage is TRBV2 and J usage is TRBJ1-1; the table's D call, TRBD1, was not checked against the DNA. From germline, CDR1 is SNHLY and CDR2 FYNNEI. The CDR3 adds up to 15 amino acids, both ends counted. The CDR3 region is CASSVRGRRTAEASL.

This clonotype was seen repeatedly, ten times or more. The V and J genes are TRBV10-3 and TRBJ2-7; D perhaps matches TRBD1 (6 bases). Per germline, CDR1 ENHRY and CDR2 SYGVKD. The CDR3 runs to 14 residues. Trimming cost V 4 bases and J 1 base, with 11 bases left between them. CDR3 coding DNA: TGTGCCATCAGTGGACAGGTGGATTCCTACGAGCAGTACTTC. Translated, it gives CAISGQVDSYEQYF.

This rearrangement joins TRBV20-1 to TRBJ2-5; D perhaps matches TRBD1 (5 bases). The germline CDR1 and CDR2 sequences are DFQATT and SNEGSKA (reference sequence). This CDR3 is 11 amino acids long. Trimming took off 2 bases at V and 4 bases at J, with 5 bases between the two ends. The CDR3 DNA follows: TGCAGTGCTAGACAGGGAGAGACCCAGTACTTC. As protein: CSARQGETQYF.

This clonotype was seen repeatedly, ten times or more. This chain uses TRBV7-2 with TRBJ2-1, with a possible D match to TRBD2 (6 bases). This CDR3 is 16 amino acids long. V was trimmed by 1 base and J by 10 bases, leaving 20 bases between them. CDR1 and CDR2 from the germline V gene are SGHTA and FQGNSA. The chain's CDR3 is CASSLEGTLGSREQFF. Here the CDR3 DNA reads TGTGCCAGCAGCTTAGAGGGGACTCTCGGAAGTCGGGAGCAGTTCTTC. Using reference TRBV7-2 and TRBJ2-1 for the parts outside the CDR3, the full variable domain is GAGVSQSPSNKVTEKGKDVELRCDPISGHTALYWYRQSLGQGLEFLIYFQGNSAPDKSGLPSDRFSAERTGGSVSTLTIQRTQQEDSAVYLCASSLEGTLGSREQFFGPGTRLTVL.

On this clonotype: Sequence at one end of the junction differs from germline and may be a read error. The CDR3 coding sequence is TGTGCCACCAGCAGAGGGTTCGAGTGTTGCCTGAACACTGAAGCTTTCTTT. Translated, it gives CATSRGFECCLNTEAFF. This chain uses TRBV7-3 with TRBJ1-1, with D hard to call. Germline V gene lookup returns CDR1 SGHTA and CDR2 FQGTGA. The CDR3 spans 17 residues.

The chain is built from TRBV24-1 and TRBJ2-5; 11 bases match TRBD2. Germline CDR1 is KGHDR and CDR2 is SFDVKD. The CDR3 runs to 16 residues. Trimming cost V 4 bases and J 7 bases; bases outside gene matches: 10. The CDR3 DNA is TGTGCCACCAGTGAGCAGGGACTAGCGGAGGCGGGGACCCAGTACTTC. Translated, it gives CATSEQGLAEAGTQYF.

This clonotype was counted ten times or more. The gene calls are TRBV10-3 and TRBJ2-3, with 10 positions matching TRBD2. V lost 2 bases and J lost 6; bases outside the gene matches: 8. Germline CDR1 and CDR2: ENHRY and SYGVKD. The CDR3 is made up of 16 amino acids. CDR3 protein: CAISELVAGGSDTQYF. CDR3 bases: TGTGCCATCAGTGAGCTGGTAGCGGGGGGCTCTGATACGCAGTATTTT.

The chain joins TRBV19 to TRBJ1-5; D gene uncertain. V lost 3 bases, J lost 3 bases, and 9 bases lay in between. CDR3 size: 14 residues. The germline CDR1 and CDR2 sequences are LNHDA and SQIVND (reference sequence). The chain's CDR3 is CASSIPENNQPQHF. The CDR3 nucleotides read TGTGCCAGTAGTATTCCGGAGAACAATCAGCCCCAGCATTTT.